The next 21 T cell receptor beta chains were all read from a single sample in a study of control samples from healthy donors and cancer patients. This table comes from immunoSEQ multiplex PCR, and its TCRdb copy is limited to in-frame clones, with some not included. The sample carries around 130,000 clones, 80% to 90% recorded once. Sequenced material: blood. These receptors all come from a man aged 25 to 40 in good health.

This rearrangement joins TRBV5-4 to TRBJ1-5; TRBD1 might be the D (6 bases). Germline-derived CDR1 and CDR2 are SGHNT and YYREEE (reference sequence). There are 14 residues in the CDR3. With 2 bases removed from V and 3 bases from J, the gap between germline ends came to 9 bases. The CDR3 DNA reads as TGTGCCAGCAGCTTATCAGGGGACAATCAGCCCCAGCATTTT. Translated: CASSLSGDNQPQHF.

The chain has TRBV7-2 and TRBJ2-5; D possibly corresponds to TRBD1 (6 bases). The V end was cut by 8 bases, the J end by 3 bases, with 16 bases between. The CDR3 extends over 14 amino acids. Per the germline V gene, CDR1 is SGHTA and CDR2 is FQGNSA. The CDR3: CASLWGLAEETQYF. The DNA for the CDR3 is TGTGCCAGCTTGTGGGGGCTAGCTGAAGAGACCCAGTACTTC. The full variable domain, in which reference TRBV7-2 and TRBJ2-5 provide the parts outside the CDR3, is GAGVSQSPSNKVTEKGKDVELRCDPISGHTALYWYRQSLGQGLEFLIYFQGNSAPDKSGLPSDRFSAERTGGSVSTLTIQRTQQEDSAVYLCASLWGLAEETQYFGPGTRLLVL.

This clone came up once. V gene TRBV19 combines with J gene TRBJ1-4; 10 bases match TRBD1. The germline V gene has CDR1 LNHDA and CDR2 SQIVND (reference sequence). The CDR3 length is 17 residues. J lost 2 bases, V lost 3 bases, and 6 bases had no gene match. The CDR3 sequence is CASSIRQGAATNEKLFF. DNA for the CDR3: TGTGCCAGTAGTATCCGACAGGGGGCCGCGACTAATGAAAAACTGTTTTTT.

The gene calls are TRBV12-3 or TRBV12-4 and TRBJ2-7; tentatively, D is TRBD1 (6 bases). CDR3 size: 12 residues. V lost 5 bases, J lost 6 bases, and 11 bases lay in between. The CDR3 spells CASSPSGVEQYV. The CDR3 DNA sequence: TGTGCCAGCAGTCCCTCAGGGGTCGAGCAGTACGTC.

The chain links TRBV2 to TRBJ1-4; D remains unclear. The CDR3 is made up of 12 amino acids. V was trimmed by 7 bases and J by 4 bases, leaving 7 bases between them. CDR1 SNHLY and CDR2 FYNNEI come from the germline V gene. CDR3 coding DNA: TGTGCCAGCAAAGCGCTTAATGAAAAACTGTTTTTT. Translation: CASKALNEKLFF.

The chain recombines TRBV2 with TRBJ2-7; no clear D. Trimming left V 4 bases short and J 4 bases short, with 5 bases between. The CDR3 has 11 residues. Per germline, CDR1 SNHLY and CDR2 FYNNEI. The CDR3 nucleotides read TGTGCCAGCAGTGTGGGGTACGAGCAGTACGTC. It yields the protein CASSVGYEQYV.

The chain has TRBV6-5 and TRBJ2-5; TRBD1 matches 7 bases. After removal of 6 bases from V and 5 bases from J, the junction contained 12 bases not matched to a gene. The CDR3 contains 15 residues. Germline CDR1 MNHEY, CDR2 SVGAGI. The CDR3 reads CASRGVQGKEETQYF. Written as DNA, the CDR3 is TGTGCCAGCAGGGGGGTACAGGGGAAGGAGGAGACCCAGTACTTC.

This chain uses TRBV7-7 with TRBJ1-1; D gene uncertain. CDR1 is SSHAT, CDR2 FNYEAQ, per germline (reference sequence). The CDR3 loop spans 13 amino acids. With 6 bases removed from V and 3 bases from J, the gap between germline ends came to 11 bases. DNA for the CDR3: TGTGCCAGCAGTTATAACCCGGACACTGAAGCTTTCTTT. It encodes CASSYNPDTEAFF.

V is TRBV5-6 and J is TRBJ1-3, with TRBD1 as a possible D gene (5 bases). V shed 2 bases and J shed 2 bases, with 11 bases lying between them. This CDR3 is built from 15 residues. Germline lookup yields CDR1 SGHDT and CDR2 YYEEEE. CDR3 sequence: CASSFPGRAGNTIYF. CDR3 sequence (DNA): TGTGCCAGCAGCTTTCCAGGGAGGGCTGGAAACACCATATATTTT.

The rearrangement links TRBV27 to TRBJ1-2; D call uncertain. Trimming pared 6 bases from V and 8 bases from J, leaving 13 bases between. Germline CDR1 MNHEY, CDR2 SMNVEV (reference sequence). This CDR3 has 12 amino acids. The CDR3 is CASRPWEGGYTF. The CDR3 nucleotides are TGTGCCAGCAGGCCCTGGGAGGGCGGCTACACCTTC.

The J gene is TRBJ1-4, the V gene TRBV27; perhaps TRBD1 as D (5 bases). The CDR3 runs 15 residues. The V and J ends lost 4 bases and 0 bases respectively, with 9 bases between them. CDR1 is MNHEY and CDR2 is SMNVEV in the germline V gene (reference sequence). The CDR3 DNA sequence: TGTGCCAGCAGTTGGGGGACGGCAACTAATGAAAAACTGTTTTTT. Translated: CASSWGTATNEKLFF.

The V gene is TRBV13, the J gene TRBJ2-4; possible D gene TRBD2, 6 bases. CDR3 length: 17 residues. V shed 4 bases and J shed 7 bases, with 23 bases lying between them. CDR1 and CDR2 (germline): PRHDT, FYEKMQ (reference sequence). CDR3 protein: CASSSLAVTTLANIQYF. CDR3 coding DNA: TGTGCCAGCAGCTCCTTAGCGGTTACAACTCTAGCTAACATTCAGTACTTC.

The chain has TRBV9 and TRBJ1-2, with 10 nucleotides matching TRBD1. The trim removed 0 bases at V and 8 bases at J, leaving 7 bases unmatched. Per germline, CDR1 SGDLS and CDR2 YYNGEE. This CDR3 spans 15 amino acids. The CDR3 protein is CASSVDRDRGRGYTF. The CDR3 region has the DNA TGTGCCAGCAGCGTAGACAGGGACAGGGGTAGGGGCTACACCTTC.

The chain uses TRBV6-4 and TRBJ2-2; D possibly matches TRBD1 or TRBD2 (6 bases each). Per germline, CDR1 MRHNA and CDR2 SNTAGT. The CDR3 is 14 amino acids. The ends were cut back, 2 bases at V and 3 bases at J, with 7 bases in the middle. The chain's CDR3 is CASSDGGHTGELFF. The CDR3 region has the DNA TGTGCCAGCAGTGACGGGGGGCACACCGGGGAGCTGTTTTTT.

J is TRBJ1-5 and V is TRBV28; 9 bases line up with TRBD1. The CDR3 extends over 13 amino acids. The germline CDR1 and CDR2 sequences are MDHEN and SYDVKM. Trimming took 6 bases from V and 6 from J; bases not matched to a gene: 3. The CDR3 DNA reads as TGTGCCAGCAGCCGGACAGGGGTTCAGCCCCAGCATTTT. It codes for CASSRTGVQPQHF.

The chain couples TRBV6-5 to TRBJ1-3, with D possibly TRBD1 on 5 matching bases. There are 14 residues in the CDR3. Germline assignment: CDR1 MNHEY and CDR2 SVGAGI. The germline V and J ends were trimmed by 2 bases and 7 bases, with 12 bases remaining between them. The CDR3 DNA follows: TGTGCCAGCAGTTACGGAGCAGGGAGCAACACCATATATTTT. Translating gives CASSYGAGSNTIYF.

A single count supports this clone. V gene TRBV5-8 combines with J gene TRBJ1-1, with a weak D call TRBD1 (5 bases). The V end lost 5 bases, the J end lost 5 bases, and 13 bases lay between the germline ends. The CDR3 covers 13 residues. CDR1 is SGHTS, CDR2 YDEGEE, per germline. The CDR3 reads CASSLQALTEAFF. Here the CDR3 DNA reads TGTGCCAGCAGTTTACAGGCGTTAACTGAAGCTTTCTTT.

J is TRBJ2-2 and V is TRBV10-1; tentative D call: TRBD1 (5 bases). Germline loops: CDR1 WNHNN, CDR2 SYGVQD (reference sequence). CDR3 length: 14 amino acids. The V and J ends lost 3 bases and 5 bases respectively, with 10 bases between them. The CDR3 region is CASSETGLTGELFF. CDR3 nucleotides: TGCGCCAGCAGTGAAACAGGCCTAACCGGGGAGCTGTTTTTT.

The table lists this clone with a few counts. J is TRBJ1-6 and V is TRBV30; D is unresolved. This CDR3 is built from 14 residues. The V and J ends lost 1 base and 10 bases respectively, with 14 bases between them. Germline CDR1 and CDR2: GTSNPN and SVGIG (reference sequence). The CDR3 here is CAWSEATRVSPLHF. CDR3 DNA: TGTGCCTGGAGTGAAGCCACTCGGGTCTCACCCCTCCACTTT.

The V gene is TRBV9, the J gene TRBJ1-3; the match to TRBD1 covers 7 bases. CDR3 length equals 17 residues. The J segment lost 1 base and the V segment lost 4 bases, leaving 11 bases of the junction unmatched. Germline V gene sequence: CDR1 SGDLS, CDR2 YYNGEE. CDR3 nucleotides: TGTGCCAGCAGCCTCGCCCCGACAGGGAGATCTGGAAACACCATATATTTT. Its protein product is CASSLAPTGRSGNTIYF.

V gene TRBV4-2 combines with J gene TRBJ2-1; 9 bases match TRBD2. The germline CDR1 and CDR2 sequences are LGHNA and YNFKEQ. Trimming took 3 bases from V and 7 from J; bases not matched to a gene: 10. CDR3 size: 16 residues. CDR3 coding DNA: TGTGCCAGCAGCCAGGACCAAGCGGGGGGCGGGAATGAGCAGTTCTTC. Its protein product is CASSQDQAGGGNEQFF.